The 6 T cell receptor beta chains reported below all come from one sample, sequenced in a study of T-cell reconstitution after alpha-beta-depleted transplantation in children. Unique molecular identifiers were incorporated during preparation of the TCRbeta library. TCRdb passed the PCR reads through MiXCR, listing each CDR3 protein once. The table includes some 200,000 distinct CDR3 sequences, about 6.8% detected once. The source was PBMCs from the stem cell graft donor, collected from the stem cell graft. These receptors were collected from a human donor who donated a stem cell graft to a child with Wiskott-Aldrich syndrome.

Details on this clonotype: Possible read error: a much larger clone is one base away. The chain combines TRBV11-2 with TRBJ2-7; D unclear. From germline, CDR1 is SGHAT and CDR2 FQNNGV. The CDR3 consists of 11 residues. This CDR3 reads CDSSLFHEQYF. The DNA for the CDR3 is TGTGACAGCAGCTTATTCCACGAGCAGTACTTC.

This clonotype has only a few counts. The CDR3: CASSIPTGSPLHF. CDR3 DNA sequence: TGTGCCAGTAGTATACCCACAGGATCACCCCTCCACTTT. This chain links TRBV19 with TRBJ1-6; D possibly corresponds to TRBD1 (5 bases). V was shortened by 2 bases and J by 10 bases, with 9 bases between the two germline ends. Germline V lookup: CDR1 LNHDA, CDR2 SQIVND (reference sequence). This CDR3 has 13 amino acids.

This clonotype has a count of ten or more. V and J are TRBV5-1 and TRBJ2-3, with D possibly TRBD2 on 6 matching bases. The CDR3 sequence is 15 residues long. Trimming stripped 1 base from V and 3 bases from J, with 12 bases between. Looked up from germline, CDR1 is SGHRS and CDR2 is YFSETQ. CDR3 DNA sequence: TGCGCCAGCAGCTTGCGAGGACTACCTACAGATACGCAGTATTTT. It translates to CASSLRGLPTDTQYF. The full variable domain, its missing parts supplied by reference TRBV5-1 and TRBJ2-3, is KAGVTQTPRYLIKTRGQQVTLSCSPISGHRSVSWYQQTPGQGLQFLFEYFSETQRNKGNFPGRFSGRQFSNSRSEMNVSTLELGDSALYLCASSLRGLPTDTQYFGPGTRLTVL.

This clonotype was seen ten or more times. The chain joins TRBV7-2 to TRBJ2-7; D is ambiguous. There are 13 residues in the CDR3. Trimming stripped 1 base from V and 7 bases from J, with 11 bases between. The V gene's germline CDR1 is SGHTA and CDR2 FQGNSA. As DNA, the CDR3 is TGTGCCAGCAGCTTAGGACTGGGCGGAGAGCAGTACTTC. This sequence encodes CASSLGLGGEQYF.

Only a few counts were recorded for this clonotype. The CDR3, as DNA: TGTGCCAGCAGCTCCACGGGCCTCGGAATTTACGAGCAGTACTTC. Its protein is CASSSTGLGIYEQYF. V and J are TRBV7-9 and TRBJ2-7; the D is unclear. Between the trimmed V and J ends, which lost 4 bases and 4 bases, there was a span of 17 bases. Germline CDR1 SEHNR, CDR2 FQNEAQ (reference sequence). This CDR3 has 15 amino acids.

This clonotype has ten or more counts. J is TRBJ2-7 and V is TRBV29-1; 7 positions agree with TRBD1. Germline assignment: CDR1 SQVTM and CDR2 ANQGSEA. The CDR3 extends over 13 amino acids. J lost 6 bases, V lost 5 bases, and 10 bases had no gene match. CDR3 nucleotide sequence: TGCAGCGTTCAGGGACAGTCCTTAGTCGAGCAGTACTTC. It yields the protein CSVQGQSLVEQYF.